The rows below give T cell receptor beta chains drawn from one sample of a study of cytomegalovirus exposure and HLA in healthy donors. This table comes from immunoSEQ multiplex PCR, and its TCRdb copy is limited to in-frame clones, with some not included. Its table records some 140,000 clones. The sample comprised PBMCs. The origin of the receptors is a woman in her thirties or forties in good health and CMV-seronegative. The CDR3 runs from the conserved cysteine through the conserved F or W.

j_call v_call cdr3_aa
TRBJ1-1 TRBV2 CASSEVDRENTEAFF
TRBJ2-2 TRBV27 CASSLQGRGNTGELFF
TRBJ2-2 TRBV7-8 CASSLARITGELFF
TRBJ1-1 TRBV11-2 CASSPGRENTEAFF
TRBJ1-2 TRBV7-2 CASSASQGASTLNYGYTF
TRBJ1-6 TRBV5-4 CASSYDRGRSPLHF
TRBJ1-4 TRBV19 CASSPANEKLFF
TRBJ1-5 TRBV19 CASSITGQFADQPQHF
TRBJ2-5 TRBV9 CASSVDGSPQETQYF
TRBJ2-3 TRBV6-1 CASSEWSRSTDTQYF
TRBJ1-6 TRBV2 CASSAGQGARSPLHF
TRBJ2-1 TRBV6-1 CASSASGSANEQFF
TRBJ2-5 TRBV7-8 CASSHEGEGETQYF
TRBJ2-7 TRBV7-2 CASSLDRTGGSHEQYF
TRBJ1-5 TRBV18 CASSQGDQPQHF
TRBJ1-6 TRBV19 CASSIDRPGYNSPLHF
TRBJ1-5 TRBV28 CAMFRDYGNQPQHF
TRBJ1-1 TRBV29-1 CSVQRDSLLNTEAFF
TRBJ2-7 TRBV19 CASSRSSPYYEQYF
TRBJ2-1 TRBV5-6 CASSWGRTSGVNEQFF
TRBJ2-5 TRBV7-3 CASSPTGFQETQYF
TRBJ1-5 TRBV5-5 CASRQTGGLDGQHF